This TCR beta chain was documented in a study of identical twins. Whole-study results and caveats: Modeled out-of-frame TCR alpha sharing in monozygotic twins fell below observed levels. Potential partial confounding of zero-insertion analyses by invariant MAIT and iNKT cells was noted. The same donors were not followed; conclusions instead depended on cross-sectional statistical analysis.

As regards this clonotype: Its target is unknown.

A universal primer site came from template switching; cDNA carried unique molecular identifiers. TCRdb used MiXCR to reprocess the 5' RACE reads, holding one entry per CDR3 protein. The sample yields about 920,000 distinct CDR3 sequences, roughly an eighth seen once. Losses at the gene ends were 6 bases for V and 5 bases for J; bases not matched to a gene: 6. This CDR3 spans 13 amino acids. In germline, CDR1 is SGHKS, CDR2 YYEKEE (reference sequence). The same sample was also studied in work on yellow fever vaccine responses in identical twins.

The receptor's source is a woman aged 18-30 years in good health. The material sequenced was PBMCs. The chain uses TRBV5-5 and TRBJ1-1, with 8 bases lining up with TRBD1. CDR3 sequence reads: CASTKTGETEAFF. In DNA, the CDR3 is TGTGCCAGCACCAAGACAGGGGAAACTGAAGCTTTCTTT.